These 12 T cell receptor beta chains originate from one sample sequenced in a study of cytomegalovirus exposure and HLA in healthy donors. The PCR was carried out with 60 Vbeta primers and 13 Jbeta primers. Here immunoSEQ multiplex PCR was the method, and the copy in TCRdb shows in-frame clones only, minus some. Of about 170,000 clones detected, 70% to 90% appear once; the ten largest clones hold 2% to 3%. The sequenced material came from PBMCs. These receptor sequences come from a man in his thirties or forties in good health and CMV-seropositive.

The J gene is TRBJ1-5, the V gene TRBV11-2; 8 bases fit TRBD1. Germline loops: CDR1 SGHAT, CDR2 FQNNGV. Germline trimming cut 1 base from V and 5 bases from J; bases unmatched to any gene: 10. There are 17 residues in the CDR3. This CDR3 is CASSLGSQDRAYQPQHF. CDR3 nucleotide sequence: TGTGCCAGCAGCTTAGGCTCGCAGGACAGGGCATATCAGCCCCAGCATTTT.

CDR3 amino acids: CASSGQGANEKLFF. The CDR3, as DNA: TGCGCCAGCAGCGGACAGGGAGCTAATGAAAAACTGTTTTTT. V is TRBV5-1 and J is TRBJ1-4; 8 nucleotides align to TRBD1. V lost 4 bases, J lost 3 bases, and 2 bases stayed unmatched. CDR3 size: 14 residues. Germline CDR1 and CDR2: SGHRS and YFSETQ. The entire variable domain, with the rest obtained from reference TRBV5-1 and TRBJ1-4, is as follows: KAGVTQTPRYLIKTRGQQVTLSCSPISGHRSVSWYQQTPGQGLQFLFEYFSETQRNKGNFPGRFSGRQFSNSRSEMNVSTLELGDSALYLCASSGQGANEKLFFGSGTQLSVL.

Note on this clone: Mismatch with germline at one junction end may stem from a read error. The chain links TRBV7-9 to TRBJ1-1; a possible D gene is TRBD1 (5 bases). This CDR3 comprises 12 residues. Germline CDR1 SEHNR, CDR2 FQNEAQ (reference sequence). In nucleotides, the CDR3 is TGTTCCAGCTCAGGGTCGTCAGAGAAAGCTTTCTTT. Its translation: CSSSGSSEKAFF.

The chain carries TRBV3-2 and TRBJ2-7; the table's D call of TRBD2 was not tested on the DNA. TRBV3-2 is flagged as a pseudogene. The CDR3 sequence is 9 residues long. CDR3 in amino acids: CASSPHEAV. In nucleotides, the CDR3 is TGTGCCAGCAGTCCTCACGAAGCGGTC.

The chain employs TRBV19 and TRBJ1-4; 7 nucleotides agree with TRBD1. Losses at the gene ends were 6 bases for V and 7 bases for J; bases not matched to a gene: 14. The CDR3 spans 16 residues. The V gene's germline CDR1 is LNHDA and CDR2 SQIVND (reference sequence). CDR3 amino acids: CASRPYNRGTREKLFF. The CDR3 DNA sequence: TGTGCCAGTAGGCCCTATAACAGGGGTACACGTGAAAAACTGTTTTTT.

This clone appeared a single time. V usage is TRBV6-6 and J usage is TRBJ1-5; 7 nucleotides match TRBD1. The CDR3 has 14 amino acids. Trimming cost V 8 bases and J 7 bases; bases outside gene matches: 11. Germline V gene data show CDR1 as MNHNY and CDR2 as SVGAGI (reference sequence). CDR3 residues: CASAPNRGRQPQHF. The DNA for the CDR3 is TGTGCCAGCGCCCCGAACAGGGGACGGCAGCCCCAGCATTTT.

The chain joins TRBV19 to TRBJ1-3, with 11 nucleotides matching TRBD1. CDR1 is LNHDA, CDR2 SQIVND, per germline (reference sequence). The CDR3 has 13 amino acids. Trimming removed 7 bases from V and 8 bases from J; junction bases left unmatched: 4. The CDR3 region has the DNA TGTGCCAGTATCGGACAGGGGGCACACACCATATATTTT. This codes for CASIGQGAHTIYF.

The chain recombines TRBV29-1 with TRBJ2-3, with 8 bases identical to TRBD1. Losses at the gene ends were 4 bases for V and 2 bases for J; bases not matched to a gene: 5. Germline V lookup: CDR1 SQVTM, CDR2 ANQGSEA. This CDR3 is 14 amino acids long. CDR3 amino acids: CSVGTGTPTDTQYF. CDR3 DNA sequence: TGCAGCGTTGGGACAGGGACCCCCACAGATACGCAGTATTTT.

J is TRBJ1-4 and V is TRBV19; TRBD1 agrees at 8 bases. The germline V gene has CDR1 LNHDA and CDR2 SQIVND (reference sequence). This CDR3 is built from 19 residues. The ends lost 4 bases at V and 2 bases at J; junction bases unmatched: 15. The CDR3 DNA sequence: TGTGCCAGTAGTAGGGAAATAGGACAGGGAGGTGGCACTAATGAAAAACTGTTTTTT. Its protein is CASSREIGQGGGTNEKLFF.

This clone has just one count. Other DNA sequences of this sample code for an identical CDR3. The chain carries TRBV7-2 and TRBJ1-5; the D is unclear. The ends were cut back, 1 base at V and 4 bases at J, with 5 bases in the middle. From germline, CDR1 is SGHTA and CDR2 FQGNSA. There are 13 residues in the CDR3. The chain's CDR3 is CASSLGQNQPQHF. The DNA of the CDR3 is TGTGCCAGCAGCTTAGGGCAAAATCAGCCCCAGCATTTT.

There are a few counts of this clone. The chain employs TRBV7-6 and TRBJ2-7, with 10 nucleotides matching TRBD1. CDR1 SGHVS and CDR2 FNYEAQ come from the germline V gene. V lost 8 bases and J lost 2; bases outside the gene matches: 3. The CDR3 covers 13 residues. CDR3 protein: CASGGTGAYEQYF. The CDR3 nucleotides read TGTGCCAGCGGCGGGACAGGGGCCTACGAGCAGTACTTC. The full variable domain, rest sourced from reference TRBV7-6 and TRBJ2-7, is GAGVSQSPRYKVTKRGQDVALRCDPISGHVSLYWYRQALGQGPEFLTYFNYEAQQDKSGLPNDRFSAERPEGSISTLTIQRTEQRDSAMYRCASGGTGAYEQYFGPGTRLTVT.

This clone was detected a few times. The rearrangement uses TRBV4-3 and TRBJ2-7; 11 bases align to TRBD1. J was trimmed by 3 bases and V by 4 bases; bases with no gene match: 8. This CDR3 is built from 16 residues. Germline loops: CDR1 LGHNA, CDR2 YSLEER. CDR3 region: CASSRDRGAYVYEQYF. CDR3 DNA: TGCGCCAGCAGCCGGGACAGGGGGGCCTATGTCTACGAGCAGTACTTC.